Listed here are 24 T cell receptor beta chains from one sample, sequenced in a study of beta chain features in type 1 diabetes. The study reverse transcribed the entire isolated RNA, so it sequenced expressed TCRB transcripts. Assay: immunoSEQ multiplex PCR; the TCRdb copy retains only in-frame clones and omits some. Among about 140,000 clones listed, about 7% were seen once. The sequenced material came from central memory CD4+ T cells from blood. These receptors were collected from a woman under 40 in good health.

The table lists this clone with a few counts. CDR3 DNA: TGTGCCAGCAGTTTAGGCAGACAGGGCGGGAATACGCAGTATTTT. As protein: CASSLGRQGGNTQYF. The chain couples TRBV28 to TRBJ2-3, with D possibly being TRBD1 (7 bases). The V and J ends lost 2 bases and 7 bases respectively, with 16 bases between them. The CDR3 covers 15 residues. CDR1 and CDR2 (germline): MDHEN, SYDVKM.

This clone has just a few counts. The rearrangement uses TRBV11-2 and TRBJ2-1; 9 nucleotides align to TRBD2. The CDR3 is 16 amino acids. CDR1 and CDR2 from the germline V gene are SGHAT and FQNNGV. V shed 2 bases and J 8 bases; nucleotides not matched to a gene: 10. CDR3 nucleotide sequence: TGTGCCAGCAGCTTATCGCCTAGCGGGATCGACCATGAGCAGTTCTTC. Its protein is CASSLSPSGIDHEQFF.

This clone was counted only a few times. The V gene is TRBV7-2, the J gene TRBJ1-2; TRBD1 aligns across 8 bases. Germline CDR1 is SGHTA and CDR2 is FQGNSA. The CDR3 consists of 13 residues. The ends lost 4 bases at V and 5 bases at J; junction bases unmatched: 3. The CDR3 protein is CASSSDRVYGYTF. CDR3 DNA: TGTGCCAGCAGCTCGGACAGGGTGTATGGCTACACCTTC.

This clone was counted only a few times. This chain's CDR3 is CASSDRLAKNIQYF. The CDR3, as DNA: TGTGCCAGCAGCGACAGATTAGCCAAAAACATTCAGTACTTC. This sequence joins TRBV7-9 and TRBJ2-4; D is possibly TRBD1 (5 bases). Trimming removed 5 bases at V and 0 bases at J, with 8 bases between. In germline, CDR1 is SEHNR, CDR2 FQNEAQ (reference sequence). The CDR3 loop spans 14 amino acids.

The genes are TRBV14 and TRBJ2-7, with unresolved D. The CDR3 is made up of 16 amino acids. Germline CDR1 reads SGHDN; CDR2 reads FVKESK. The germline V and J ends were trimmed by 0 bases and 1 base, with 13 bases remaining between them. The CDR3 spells CASSQETRFPSYEQYF. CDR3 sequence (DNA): TGTGCCAGCAGCCAAGAGACCAGGTTCCCATCCTACGAGCAGTACTTC.

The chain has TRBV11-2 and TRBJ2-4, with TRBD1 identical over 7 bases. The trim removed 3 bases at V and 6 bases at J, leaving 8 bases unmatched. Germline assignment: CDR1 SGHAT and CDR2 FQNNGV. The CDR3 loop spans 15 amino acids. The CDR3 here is CASSLDRNRGNIQYF. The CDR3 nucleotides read TGTGCCAGCAGCTTGGACAGGAATCGTGGAAACATTCAGTACTTC.

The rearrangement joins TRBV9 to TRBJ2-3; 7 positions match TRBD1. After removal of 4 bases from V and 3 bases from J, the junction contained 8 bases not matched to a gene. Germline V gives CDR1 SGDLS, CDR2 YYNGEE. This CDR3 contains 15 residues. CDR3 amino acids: CASSFYRGRTDTQYF. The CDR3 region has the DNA TGTGCCAGCAGCTTCTACAGGGGTAGAACAGATACGCAGTATTTT.

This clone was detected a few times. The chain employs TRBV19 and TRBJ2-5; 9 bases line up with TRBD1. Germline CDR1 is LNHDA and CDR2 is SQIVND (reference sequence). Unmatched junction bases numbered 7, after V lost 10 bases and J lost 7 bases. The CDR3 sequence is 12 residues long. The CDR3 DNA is TGTGCCACTACAGGGGGCTACGGGACCCAGTACTTC. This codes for CATTGGYGTQYF.

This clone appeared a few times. CDR3 loop: CASSPTSGSLYGTDTQYF. The CDR3 DNA follows: TGTGCCAGCAGTCCCACTAGCGGGAGCTTGTACGGAACAGATACGCAGTATTTT. The J gene is TRBJ2-3, the V gene TRBV28, with TRBD2 matching over 11 bases. CDR3 size: 18 residues. The germline CDR1 and CDR2 sequences are MDHEN and SYDVKM. J was trimmed by 3 bases and V by 5 bases; bases with no gene match: 13.

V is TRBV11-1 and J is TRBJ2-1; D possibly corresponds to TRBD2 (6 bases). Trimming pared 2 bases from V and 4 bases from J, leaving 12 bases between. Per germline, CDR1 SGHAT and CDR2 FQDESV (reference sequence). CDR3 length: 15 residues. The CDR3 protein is CASSLWTTGYNEQFF. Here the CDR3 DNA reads TGTGCCAGCAGCTTATGGACTACAGGATACAATGAGCAGTTCTTC.

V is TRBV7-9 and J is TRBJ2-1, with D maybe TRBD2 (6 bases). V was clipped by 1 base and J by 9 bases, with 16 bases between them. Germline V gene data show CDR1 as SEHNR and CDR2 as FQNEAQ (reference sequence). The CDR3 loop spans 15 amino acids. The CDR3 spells CASSLDLAWGGEQFF. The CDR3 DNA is TGTGCCAGCAGCTTAGACCTGGCTTGGGGAGGTGAGCAGTTCTTC. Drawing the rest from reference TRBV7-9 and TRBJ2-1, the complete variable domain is DTGVSQNPRHKITKRGQNVTFRCDPISEHNRLYWYRQTLGQGPEFLTYFQNEAQLEKSRLLSDRFSAERPKGSFSTLEIQRTEQGDSAMYLCASSLDLAWGGEQFFGPGTRLTVL.

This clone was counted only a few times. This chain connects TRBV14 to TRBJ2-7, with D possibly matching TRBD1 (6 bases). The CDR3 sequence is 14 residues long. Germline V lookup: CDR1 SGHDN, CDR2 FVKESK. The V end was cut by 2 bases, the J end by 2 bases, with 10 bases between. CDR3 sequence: CASSQSTGTYEQYF. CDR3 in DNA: TGTGCCAGCAGCCAATCTACAGGGACCTACGAGCAGTACTTC.

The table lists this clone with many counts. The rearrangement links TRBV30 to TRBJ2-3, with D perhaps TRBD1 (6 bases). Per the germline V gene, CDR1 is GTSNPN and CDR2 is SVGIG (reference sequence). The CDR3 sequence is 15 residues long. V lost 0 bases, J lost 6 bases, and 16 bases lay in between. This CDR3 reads CAWSVRGGQWDTQYF. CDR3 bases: TGTGCCTGGAGTGTACGTGGCGGACAGTGGGATACGCAGTATTTT.

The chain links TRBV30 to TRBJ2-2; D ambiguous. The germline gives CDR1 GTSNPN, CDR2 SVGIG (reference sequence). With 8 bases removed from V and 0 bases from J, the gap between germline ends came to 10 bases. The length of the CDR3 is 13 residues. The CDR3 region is CAGAETNTGELFF. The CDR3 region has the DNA TGTGCCGGAGCAGAGACGAACACCGGGGAGCTGTTTTTT.

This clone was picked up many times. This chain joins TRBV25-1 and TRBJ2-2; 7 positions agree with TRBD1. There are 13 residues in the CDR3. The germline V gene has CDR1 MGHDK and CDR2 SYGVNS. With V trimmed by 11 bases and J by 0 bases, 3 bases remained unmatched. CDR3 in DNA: TGTGCCTCGGGACAGTCGAACACCGGGGAGCTGTTTTTT. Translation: CASGQSNTGELFF.

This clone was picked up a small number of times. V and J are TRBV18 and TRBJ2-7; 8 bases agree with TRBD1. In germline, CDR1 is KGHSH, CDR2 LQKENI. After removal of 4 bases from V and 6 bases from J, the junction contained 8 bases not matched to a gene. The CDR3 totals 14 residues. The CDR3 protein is CASSQRTGRIEQYF. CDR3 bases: TGTGCCAGCTCACAAAGGACAGGGAGGATCGAGCAGTACTTC. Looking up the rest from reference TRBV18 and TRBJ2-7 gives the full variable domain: NAGVMQNPRHLVRRRGQEARLRCSPMKGHSHVYWYRQLPEEGLKFMVYLQKENIIDESGMPKERFSAEFPKEGPSILRIQQVVRGDSAAYFCASSQRTGRIEQYFGPGTRLTVT.

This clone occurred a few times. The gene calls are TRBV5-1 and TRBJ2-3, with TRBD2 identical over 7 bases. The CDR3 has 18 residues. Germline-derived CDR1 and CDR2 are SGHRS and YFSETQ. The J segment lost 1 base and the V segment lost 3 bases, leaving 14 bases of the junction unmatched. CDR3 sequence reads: CASSSSGPGAGGTDTQYF. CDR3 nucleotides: TGCGCCAGCAGCTCCTCCGGGCCCGGCGCGGGGGGCACAGATACGCAGTATTTT.

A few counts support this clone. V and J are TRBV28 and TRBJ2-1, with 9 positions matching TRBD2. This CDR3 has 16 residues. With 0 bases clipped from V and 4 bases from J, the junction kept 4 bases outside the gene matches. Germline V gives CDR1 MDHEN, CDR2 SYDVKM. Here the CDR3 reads CASSLWREGHYNEQFF. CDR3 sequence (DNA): TGTGCCAGCAGTTTATGGCGGGAGGGCCATTACAATGAGCAGTTCTTC.

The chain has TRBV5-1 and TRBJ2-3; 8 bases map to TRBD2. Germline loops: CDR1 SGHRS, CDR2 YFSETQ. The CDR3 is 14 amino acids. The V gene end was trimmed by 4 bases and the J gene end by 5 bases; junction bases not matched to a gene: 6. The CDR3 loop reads CASSQAGVGDTQYF. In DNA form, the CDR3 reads TGCGCCAGCAGCCAAGCGGGAGTTGGAGATACGCAGTATTTT. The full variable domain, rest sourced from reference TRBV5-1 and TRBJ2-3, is KAGVTQTPRYLIKTRGQQVTLSCSPISGHRSVSWYQQTPGQGLQFLFEYFSETQRNKGNFPGRFSGRQFSNSRSEMNVSTLELGDSALYLCASSQAGVGDTQYFGPGTRLTVL.

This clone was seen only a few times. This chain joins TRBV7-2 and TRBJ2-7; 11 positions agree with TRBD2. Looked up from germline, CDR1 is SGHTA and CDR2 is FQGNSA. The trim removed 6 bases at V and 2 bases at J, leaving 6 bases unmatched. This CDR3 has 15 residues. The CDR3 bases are TGTGCCAGCAGTGGCGGGGGACTAGCGGCCTACGAGCAGTACTTC. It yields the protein CASSGGGLAAYEQYF.

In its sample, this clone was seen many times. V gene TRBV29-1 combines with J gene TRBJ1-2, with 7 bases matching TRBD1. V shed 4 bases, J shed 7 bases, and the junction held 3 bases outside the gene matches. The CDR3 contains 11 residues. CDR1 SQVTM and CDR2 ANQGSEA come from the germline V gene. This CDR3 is CSVGQGSGYTF. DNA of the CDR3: TGCAGCGTTGGACAGGGAAGTGGCTACACCTTC.

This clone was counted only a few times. In DNA, the CDR3 is TGTGCCAGCAGCCAAGGAACTGGACTAGCGTCATACAATGAGCAGTTCTTC. It encodes CASSQGTGLASYNEQFF. The chain has TRBV14 and TRBJ2-1, with 9 bases matching TRBD2. CDR3 size: 17 residues. Germline lookup yields CDR1 SGHDN and CDR2 FVKESK. Unmatched junction bases numbered 8, after V lost 1 base and J lost 4 bases.

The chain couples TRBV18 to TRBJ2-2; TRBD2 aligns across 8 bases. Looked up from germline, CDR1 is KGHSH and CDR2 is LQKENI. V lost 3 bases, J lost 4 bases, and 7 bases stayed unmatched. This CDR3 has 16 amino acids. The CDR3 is CASSPSGLVTTGELFF. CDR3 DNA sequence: TGTGCCAGCTCACCTTCGGGACTAGTAACCACCGGGGAGCTGTTTTTT.

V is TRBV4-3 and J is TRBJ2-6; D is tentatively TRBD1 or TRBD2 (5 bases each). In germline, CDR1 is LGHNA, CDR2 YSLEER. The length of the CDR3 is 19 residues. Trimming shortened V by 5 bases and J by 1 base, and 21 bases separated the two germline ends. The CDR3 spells CASSEGVTSTRSGANVLTF. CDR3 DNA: TGCGCCAGCAGCGAAGGGGTAACCAGTACTAGGTCTGGGGCCAACGTCCTGACTTTC.